This T cell receptor beta chain was retrieved from a study of regulatory T cells in long-lasting Graves disease. HTBI primers from iRepertoire and Arm-PCR of CDR3 regions yielded the TCR beta libraries. TCRdb re-analysed the multiplex PCR reads in MiXCR, keeping a single row per CDR3 protein. The data hold hundreds of thousands of distinct CDR3 sequences, with less than 25% observed a single time. Germline V gene lookup returns CDR1 SGHAT and CDR2 FQNNGV. The CDR3 is made up of 15 amino acids. V lost 5 bases to trimming and J lost 2 bases, with 10 bases between them. Noted time point: persistent/refractory GD, antithyroid drugs over 5 years with positive TRAb. The TCR library used RNA extracted from PBMCs.

The chain links TRBV11-2 to TRBJ2-6, with a weak D call TRBD1 (6 bases). The sample consisted of peripheral blood mononuclear cells (PBMCs), taken when the disease was refractory, from a patient treated with antithyroid drugs. This TCR derives from a female donor with Graves disease. The chain's CDR3 is CASSRDRTGANVLTF. The CDR3 nucleotides read TGTGCCAGCAGCAGAGACAGGACTGGGGCCAACGTCCTGACTTTC.